The 5 T cell receptor beta chains given below trace back to one sample, sequenced in a study of cytomegalovirus exposure and HLA in healthy donors. This PCR relied on a set of 60 Vbeta primers and 13 Jbeta primers. Libraries were prepared by immunoSEQ multiplex PCR; TCRdb keeps only in-frame clonotypes and omits some of them. This repertoire shows fewer than 150,000 clones, roughly 69% found once; its top ten account for approximately 8.2%. Material for sequencing was PBMCs. These receptors originate from a woman aged 35 to 49 in good health and CMV-seropositive.

The chain links TRBV7-9 to TRBJ1-2; no firm D call. Looked up from germline, CDR1 is SEHNR and CDR2 is FQNEAQ (reference sequence). Trimming cost V 5 bases and J 4 bases, with 17 bases left between them. The CDR3 has 15 amino acids. The CDR3, as DNA: TGTGCCAGCAGCACAAATTTAGACATTCTCTATGGCTACACCTTC. It yields the protein CASSTNLDILYGYTF.

The CDR3, as DNA: TGCAGCGTTGCGGGACAGACCACAGATACGCAGTATTTT. It codes for CSVAGQTTDTQYF. The genes are TRBV29-1 and TRBJ2-3; 7 bases line up with TRBD1. Germline lookup yields CDR1 SQVTM and CDR2 ANQGSEA. Trimming took 4 bases from V and 2 from J; bases not matched to a gene: 3. This CDR3 is built from 13 residues.

This rearrangement joins TRBV18 to TRBJ1-1, with D possibly matching TRBD1 (5 bases). Trimming pared 3 bases from V and 3 bases from J, leaving 14 bases between. From germline, CDR1 is KGHSH and CDR2 LQKENI. The CDR3 runs to 15 residues. The CDR3 region is CASSPTTAGDTEAFF. CDR3 sequence (DNA): TGTGCCAGCTCACCTACGACAGCGGGGGACACTGAAGCTTTCTTT.

This sequence joins TRBV9 and TRBJ2-1; no definite D call. V was pared by 4 bases and J by 6 bases, with 8 bases between. Per the germline V gene, CDR1 is SGDLS and CDR2 is YYNGEE. This CDR3 is built from 12 residues. The CDR3 region is CASSRVSNEQFF. As DNA, the CDR3 is TGTGCCAGCAGCCGGGTGAGCAATGAGCAGTTCTTC.

The genes are TRBV7-8 and TRBJ1-1; no definite D call. Trimming took 2 bases from V and 4 from J, leaving 11 bases between them. Germline V gives CDR1 SGHVS, CDR2 FQNEAQ. This CDR3 has 14 residues. CDR3 DNA sequence: TGTGCCAGCAGCTTAAGCCTGGGCTTCACTGAAGCTTTCTTT. Its protein product is CASSLSLGFTEAFF.